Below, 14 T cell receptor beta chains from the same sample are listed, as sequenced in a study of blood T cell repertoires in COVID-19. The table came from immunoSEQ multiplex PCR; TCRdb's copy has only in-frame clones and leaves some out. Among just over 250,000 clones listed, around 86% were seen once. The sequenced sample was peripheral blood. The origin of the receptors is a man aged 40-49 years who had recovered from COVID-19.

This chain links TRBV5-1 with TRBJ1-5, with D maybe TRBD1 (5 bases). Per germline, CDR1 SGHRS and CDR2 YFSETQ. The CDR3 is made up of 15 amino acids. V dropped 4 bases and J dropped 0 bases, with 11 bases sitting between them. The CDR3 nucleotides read TGCGCCAGCAGCCCGGAGGGGAATAGCAATCAGCCCCAGCATTTT. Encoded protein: CASSPEGNSNQPQHF. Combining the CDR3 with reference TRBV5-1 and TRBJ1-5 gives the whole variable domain KAGVTQTPRYLIKTRGQQVTLSCSPISGHRSVSWYQQTPGQGLQFLFEYFSETQRNKGNFPGRFSGRQFSNSRSEMNVSTLELGDSALYLCASSPEGNSNQPQHFGDGTRLSIL.

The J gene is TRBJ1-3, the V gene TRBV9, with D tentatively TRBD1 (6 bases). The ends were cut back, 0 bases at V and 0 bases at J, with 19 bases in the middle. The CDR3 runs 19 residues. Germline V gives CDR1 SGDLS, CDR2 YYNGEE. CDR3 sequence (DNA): TGTGCCAGCAGCGTAGGGGGTGGGGGCACCTCAAACTCTGGAAACACCATATATTTT. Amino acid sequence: CASSVGGGGTSNSGNTIYF.

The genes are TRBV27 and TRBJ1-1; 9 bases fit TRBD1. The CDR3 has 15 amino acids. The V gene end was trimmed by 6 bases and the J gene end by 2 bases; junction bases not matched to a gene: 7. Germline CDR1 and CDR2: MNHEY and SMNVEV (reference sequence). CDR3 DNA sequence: TGTGCCAGCAGGCATTTGGGACAGGGAAACACTGAAGCTTTCTTT. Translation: CASRHLGQGNTEAFF.

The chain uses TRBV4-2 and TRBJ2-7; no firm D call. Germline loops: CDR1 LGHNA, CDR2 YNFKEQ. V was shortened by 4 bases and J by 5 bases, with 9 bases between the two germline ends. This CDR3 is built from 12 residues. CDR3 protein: CASSPDADEQYF. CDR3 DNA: TGTGCCAGCAGCCCAGACGCAGACGAGCAGTACTTC.

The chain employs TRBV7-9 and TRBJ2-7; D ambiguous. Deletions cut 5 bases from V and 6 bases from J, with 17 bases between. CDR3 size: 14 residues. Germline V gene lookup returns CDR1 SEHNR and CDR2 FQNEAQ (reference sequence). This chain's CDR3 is CASSRVGIGTEQYF. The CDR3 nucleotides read TGTGCCAGCAGCAGGGTGGGCATAGGAACCGAGCAGTACTTC.

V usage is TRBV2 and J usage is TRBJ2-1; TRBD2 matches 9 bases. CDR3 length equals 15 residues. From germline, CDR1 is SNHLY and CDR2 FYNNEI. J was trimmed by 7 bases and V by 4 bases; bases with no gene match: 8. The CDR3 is CASSVGTSPGNEQFF. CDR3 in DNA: TGTGCCAGCAGTGTCGGGACTAGCCCGGGGAATGAGCAGTTCTTC. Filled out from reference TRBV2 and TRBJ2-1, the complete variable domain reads EPEVTQTPSHQVTQMGQEVILRCVPISNHLYFYWYRQILGQKVEFLVSFYNNEISEKSEIFDDQFSVERPDGSNFTLKIRSTKLEDSAMYFCASSVGTSPGNEQFFGPGTRLTVL.

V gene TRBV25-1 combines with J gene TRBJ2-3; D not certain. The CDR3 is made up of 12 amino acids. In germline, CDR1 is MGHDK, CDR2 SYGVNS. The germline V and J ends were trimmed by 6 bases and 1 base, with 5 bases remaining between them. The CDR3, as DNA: TGTGCCAGCAGCTTTCGCACAGATACGCAGTATTTT. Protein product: CASSFRTDTQYF.

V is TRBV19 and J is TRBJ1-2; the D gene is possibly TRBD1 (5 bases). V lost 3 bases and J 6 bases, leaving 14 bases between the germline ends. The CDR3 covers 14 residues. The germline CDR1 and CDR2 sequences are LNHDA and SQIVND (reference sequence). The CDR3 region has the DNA TGTGCCAGTAGTATCTCAGCAGGGCACAATGGCTACACCTTC. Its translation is CASSISAGHNGYTF. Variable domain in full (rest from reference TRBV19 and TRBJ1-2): DGGITQSPKYLFRKEGQNVTLSCEQNLNHDAMYWYRQDPGQGLRLIYYSQIVNDFQKGDIAEGYSVSREKKESFPLTVTSAQKNPTAFYLCASSISAGHNGYTFGSGTRLTVV.

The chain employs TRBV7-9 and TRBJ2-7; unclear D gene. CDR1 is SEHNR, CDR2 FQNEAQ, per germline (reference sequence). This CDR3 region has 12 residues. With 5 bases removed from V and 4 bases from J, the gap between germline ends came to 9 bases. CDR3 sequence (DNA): TGTGCCAGCAGCGAAAGAGGTTACGAGCAGTACTTC. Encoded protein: CASSERGYEQYF.

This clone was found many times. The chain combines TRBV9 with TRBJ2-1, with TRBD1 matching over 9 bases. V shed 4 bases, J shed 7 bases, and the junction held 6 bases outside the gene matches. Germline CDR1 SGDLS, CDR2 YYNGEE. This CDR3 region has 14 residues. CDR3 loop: CASSLNRGQNEQFF. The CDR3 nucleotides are TGTGCCAGCAGCTTGAACAGGGGGCAAAATGAGCAGTTCTTC.

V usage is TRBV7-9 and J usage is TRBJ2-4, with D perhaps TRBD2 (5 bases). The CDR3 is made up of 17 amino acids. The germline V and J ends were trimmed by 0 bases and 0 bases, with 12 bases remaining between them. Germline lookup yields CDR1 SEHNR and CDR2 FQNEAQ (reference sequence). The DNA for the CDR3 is TGTGCCAGCAGCTTAGCAGGTGGTGGACTAGCCAAAAACATTCAGTACTTC. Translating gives CASSLAGGGLAKNIQYF.

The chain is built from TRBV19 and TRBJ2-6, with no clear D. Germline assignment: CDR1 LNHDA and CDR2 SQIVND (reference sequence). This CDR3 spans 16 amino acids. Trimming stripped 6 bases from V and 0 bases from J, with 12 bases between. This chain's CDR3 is CASSQDLSSGANVLTF. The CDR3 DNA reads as TGTGCCAGTAGCCAGGATTTAAGCTCTGGGGCCAACGTCCTGACTTTC. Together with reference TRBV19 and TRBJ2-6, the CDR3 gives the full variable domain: DGGITQSPKYLFRKEGQNVTLSCEQNLNHDAMYWYRQDPGQGLRLIYYSQIVNDFQKGDIAEGYSVSREKKESFPLTVTSAQKNPTAFYLCASSQDLSSGANVLTFGAGSRLTVL.

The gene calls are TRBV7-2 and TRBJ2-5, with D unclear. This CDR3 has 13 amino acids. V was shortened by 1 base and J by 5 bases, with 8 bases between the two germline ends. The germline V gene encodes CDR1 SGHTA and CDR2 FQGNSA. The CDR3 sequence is CASSLGAPETQYF. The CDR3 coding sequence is TGTGCCAGCAGCTTAGGAGCCCCTGAGACCCAGTACTTC.

CDR3 protein: CASSLAPGATETQYF. CDR3 DNA sequence: TGTGCCAGCAGCTTAGCCCCAGGGGCCACAGAGACCCAGTACTTC. This chain connects TRBV7-7 to TRBJ2-5, with D maybe TRBD1 (6 bases). The germline CDR1 and CDR2 sequences are SSHAT and FNYEAQ (reference sequence). There are 15 residues in the CDR3. The ends were cut back, 0 bases at V and 4 bases at J, with 12 bases in the middle.